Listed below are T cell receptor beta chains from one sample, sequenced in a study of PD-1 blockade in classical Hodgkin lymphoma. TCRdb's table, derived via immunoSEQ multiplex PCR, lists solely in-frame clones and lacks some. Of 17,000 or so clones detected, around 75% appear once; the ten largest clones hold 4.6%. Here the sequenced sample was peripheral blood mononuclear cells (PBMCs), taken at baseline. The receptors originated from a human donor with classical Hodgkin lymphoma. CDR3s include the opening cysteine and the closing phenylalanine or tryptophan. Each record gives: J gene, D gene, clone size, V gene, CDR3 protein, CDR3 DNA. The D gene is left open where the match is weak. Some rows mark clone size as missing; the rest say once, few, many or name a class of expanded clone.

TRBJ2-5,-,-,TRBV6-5,CASSYSLQQETQYF,TGTGCCAGCAGTTACTCGTTACAACAAGAGACCCAGTACTTC
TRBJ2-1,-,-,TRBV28,CASSLRTAGRAQFF,TGTGCCAGCAGTTTGAGGACAGCAGGGCGAGCCCAGTTCTTC
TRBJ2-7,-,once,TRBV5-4,CASSPGGAGSVHEQYF,TGTGCCAGCAGCCCCGGCGGGGCAGGATCGGTCCACGAGCAGTACTTC
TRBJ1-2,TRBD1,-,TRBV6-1,CASVLAGGTNYGYTF,TGTGCCAGCGTACTTGCAGGGGGAACTAACTATGGCTACACCTTC
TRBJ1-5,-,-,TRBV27,CASSPSRGALGQPQHF,TGTGCCAGCAGTCCGTCTCGGGGGGCCCTCGGGCAGCCCCAGCATTTT
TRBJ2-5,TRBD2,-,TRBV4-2,CASSQGGTSGRTRETQYF,TGTGCCAGCAGCCAAGGGGGGACTAGCGGGAGAACTCGGGAGACCCAGTACTTC
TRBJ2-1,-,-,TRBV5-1,CASSSPQGGNEQFF,TGCGCCAGCAGCTCTCCCCAAGGGGGCAATGAGCAGTTCTTC
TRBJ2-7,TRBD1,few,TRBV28,CASSFGAGGWYEQYF,TGTGCCAGCAGTTTCGGGGCAGGGGGCTGGTACGAGCAGTACTTC
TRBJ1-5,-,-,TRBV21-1,CASSKGVDRYSNQPQHF,TGTGCCAGCAGCAAAGGAGTGGACAGATATAGCAATCAGCCCCAGCATTTT
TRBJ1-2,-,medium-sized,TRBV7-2,CASNLLGSPYGYTF,TGTGCCAGCAACTTGCTAGGCAGCCCCTATGGCTACACCTTC
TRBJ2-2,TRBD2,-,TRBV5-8,CASSLGSLAGTGELFF,TGTGCCAGCAGCTTGGGGAGTCTAGCGGGTACCGGGGAGCTGTTTTTT
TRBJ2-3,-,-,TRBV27,CASSFPPGGRTDTQYF,TGTGCCAGCAGTTTCCCTCCGGGGGGCCGCACAGATACGCAGTATTTT
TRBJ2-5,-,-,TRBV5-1,CASARGASGVETQYF,TGCGCCAGCGCAAGGGGGGCTAGCGGAGTAGAGACCCAGTACTTC
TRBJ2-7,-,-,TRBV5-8,CASSLGTPYEQYF,TGTGCCAGCAGCCTCGGGACTCCCTACGAGCAGTACTTC